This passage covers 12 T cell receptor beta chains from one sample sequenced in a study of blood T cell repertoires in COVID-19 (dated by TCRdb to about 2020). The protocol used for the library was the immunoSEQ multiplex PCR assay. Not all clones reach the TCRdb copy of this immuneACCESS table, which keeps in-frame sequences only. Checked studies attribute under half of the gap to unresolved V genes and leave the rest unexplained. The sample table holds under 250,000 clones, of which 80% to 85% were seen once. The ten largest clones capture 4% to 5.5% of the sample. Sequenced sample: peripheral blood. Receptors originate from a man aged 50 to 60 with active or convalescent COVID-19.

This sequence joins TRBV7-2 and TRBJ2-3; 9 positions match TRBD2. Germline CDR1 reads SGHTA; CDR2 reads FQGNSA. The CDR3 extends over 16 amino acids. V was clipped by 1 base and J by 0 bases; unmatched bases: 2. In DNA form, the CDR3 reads TGTGCCAGCAGCTTAGTTGGGACTAGCAGCACAGATACGCAGTATTTT. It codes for CASSLVGTSSTDTQYF.

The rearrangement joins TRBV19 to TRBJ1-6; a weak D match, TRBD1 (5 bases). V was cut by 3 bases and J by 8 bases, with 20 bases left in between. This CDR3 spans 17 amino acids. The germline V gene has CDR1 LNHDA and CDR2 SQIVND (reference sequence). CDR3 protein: CASSIGQGRRVDSPLHF. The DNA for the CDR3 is TGTGCCAGTAGTATCGGTCAGGGAAGGAGGGTTGATTCACCCCTCCACTTT.

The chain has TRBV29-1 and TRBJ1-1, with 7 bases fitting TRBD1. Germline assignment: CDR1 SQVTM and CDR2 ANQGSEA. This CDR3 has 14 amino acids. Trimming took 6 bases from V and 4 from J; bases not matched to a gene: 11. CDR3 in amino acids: CSVPGTARGTEAFF. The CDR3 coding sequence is TGCAGCGTACCCGGGACAGCGAGAGGCACTGAAGCTTTCTTT.

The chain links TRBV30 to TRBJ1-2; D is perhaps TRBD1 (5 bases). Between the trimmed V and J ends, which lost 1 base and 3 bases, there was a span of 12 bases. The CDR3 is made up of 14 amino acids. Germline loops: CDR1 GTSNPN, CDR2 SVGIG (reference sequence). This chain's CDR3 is CAWSGQPPDYGYTF. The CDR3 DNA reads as TGTGCCTGGAGTGGACAGCCCCCTGACTATGGCTACACCTTC. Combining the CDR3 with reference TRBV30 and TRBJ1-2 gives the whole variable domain SQTIHQWPATLVQPVGSPLSLECTVEGTSNPNLYWYRQAAGRGLQLLFYSVGIGQISSEVPQNLSASRPQDRQFILSSKKLLLSDSGFYLCAWSGQPPDYGYTFGSGTRLTVV.

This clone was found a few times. CDR3 in DNA: TGTGCCAGCAGTGAAAAGCCGGGGGGTAATGAAAAACTGTTTTTT. Translation: CASSEKPGGNEKLFF. V usage is TRBV2 and J usage is TRBJ1-4; D possibly corresponds to TRBD1 (5 bases). The germline gives CDR1 SNHLY, CDR2 FYNNEI. V dropped 2 bases and J dropped 4 bases, with 11 bases sitting between them. The CDR3 is made up of 15 amino acids.

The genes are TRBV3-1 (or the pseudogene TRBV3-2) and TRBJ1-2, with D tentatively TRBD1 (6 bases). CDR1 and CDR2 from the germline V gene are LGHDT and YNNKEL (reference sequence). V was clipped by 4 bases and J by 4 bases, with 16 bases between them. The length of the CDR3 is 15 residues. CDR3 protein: CASSPLPGQPYGYTF. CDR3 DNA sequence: TGTGCCAGCAGCCCCCTCCCGGGACAACCCTATGGCTACACCTTC.

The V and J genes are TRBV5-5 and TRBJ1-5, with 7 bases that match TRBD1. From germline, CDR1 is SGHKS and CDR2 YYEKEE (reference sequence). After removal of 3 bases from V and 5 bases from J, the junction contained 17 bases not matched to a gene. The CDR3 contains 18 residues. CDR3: CASSSRINEAGGDQPQHF. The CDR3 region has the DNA TGTGCCAGCAGCTCAAGAATCAATGAAGCAGGGGGAGATCAGCCCCAGCATTTT.

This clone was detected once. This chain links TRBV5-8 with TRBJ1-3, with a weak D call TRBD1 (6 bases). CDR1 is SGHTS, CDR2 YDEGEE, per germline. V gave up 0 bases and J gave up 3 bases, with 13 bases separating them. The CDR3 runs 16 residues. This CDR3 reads CASSLVGALNGNTIYF. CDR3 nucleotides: TGTGCCAGCAGCTTGGTGGGGGCGCTTAATGGAAACACCATATATTTT.

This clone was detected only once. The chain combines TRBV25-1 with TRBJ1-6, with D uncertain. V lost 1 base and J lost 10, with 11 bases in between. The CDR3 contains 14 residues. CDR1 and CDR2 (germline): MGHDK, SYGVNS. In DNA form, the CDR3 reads TGTGCCAGCAGTGAATCCAGAGGGAGGTCACCCCTCCACTTT. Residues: CASSESRGRSPLHF.

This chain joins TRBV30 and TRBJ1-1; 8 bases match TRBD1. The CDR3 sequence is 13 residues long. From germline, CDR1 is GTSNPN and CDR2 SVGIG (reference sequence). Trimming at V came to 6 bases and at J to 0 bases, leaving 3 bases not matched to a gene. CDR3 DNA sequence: TGTGCCTGCTCAGGGGGCCTGAACACTGAAGCTTTCTTT. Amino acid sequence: CACSGGLNTEAFF.

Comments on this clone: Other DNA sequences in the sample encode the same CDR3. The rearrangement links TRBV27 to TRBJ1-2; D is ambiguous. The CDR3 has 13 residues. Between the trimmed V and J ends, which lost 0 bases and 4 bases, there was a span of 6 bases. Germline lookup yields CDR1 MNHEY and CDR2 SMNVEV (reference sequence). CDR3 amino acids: CASSLSGGYGYTF. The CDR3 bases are TGTGCCAGCAGTTTATCCGGCGGCTATGGCTACACCTTC.

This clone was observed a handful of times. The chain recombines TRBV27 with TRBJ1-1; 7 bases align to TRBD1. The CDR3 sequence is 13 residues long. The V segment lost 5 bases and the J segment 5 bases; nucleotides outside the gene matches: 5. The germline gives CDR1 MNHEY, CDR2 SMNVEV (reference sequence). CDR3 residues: CASSLGQATEAFF. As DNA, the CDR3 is TGTGCCAGCAGTCTCGGACAGGCAACTGAAGCTTTCTTT.